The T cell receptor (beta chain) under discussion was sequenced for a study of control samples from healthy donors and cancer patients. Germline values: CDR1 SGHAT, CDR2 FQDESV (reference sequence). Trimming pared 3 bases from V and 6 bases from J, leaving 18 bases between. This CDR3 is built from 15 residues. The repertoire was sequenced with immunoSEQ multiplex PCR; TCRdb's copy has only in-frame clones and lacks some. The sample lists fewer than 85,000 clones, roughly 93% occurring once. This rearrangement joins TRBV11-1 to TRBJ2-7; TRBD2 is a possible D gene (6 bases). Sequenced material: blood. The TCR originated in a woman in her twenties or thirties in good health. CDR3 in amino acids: CASSFDGTSGGEQYF. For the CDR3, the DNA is TGTGCCAGCAGCTTCGACGGGACTTCTGGTGGCGAGCAGTACTTC.